The rows below give T cell receptor beta chains drawn from one sample of a study of blood T cell repertoires in COVID-19. The data were produced by immunoSEQ multiplex PCR, yet TCRdb's version contains in-frame clones alone and is incomplete. The sample consists of under 200,000 clones, 74% of them appearing once. Sequencing was done on a sample of peripheral blood. These receptors were collected from a woman of 80 years or more with acute or convalescent COVID-19. Each CDR3 is given with its conserved first and last residue. A D gene is named only where the DNA matches it firmly. Size tells how often a clone was seen (once, few, many) or the class of an expanded clone, and some rows leave it out.

d_call: .
clone_size: .
j_call: TRBJ2-2
v_call: TRBV5-1
cdr3_nt: TGCGCCAGCAGCTTGGGACTTTCCACGAACACCGGGGAGCTGTTTTTT
cdr3_aa: CASSLGLSTNTGELFF

d_call: .
clone_size: .
j_call: TRBJ1-5
v_call: TRBV27
cdr3_nt: TGTGCCAGCAGTTTAAAAGGGGGCAATCAGCCCCAGCATTTT
cdr3_aa: CASSLKGGNQPQHF

d_call: TRBD2
clone_size: .
j_call: TRBJ2-1
v_call: TRBV5-1
cdr3_nt: TGCGCCAGCAGACTTACTAGCGGCTCCTACAATGAGCAGTTCTTC
cdr3_aa: CASRLTSGSYNEQFF

d_call: TRBD2
clone_size: .
j_call: TRBJ2-1
v_call: TRBV7-8
cdr3_nt: TGTGCCAGCAGCTGGGGGACTAGCGGCAATGAGCAGTTCTTC
cdr3_aa: CASSWGTSGNEQFF

d_call: .
clone_size: .
j_call: TRBJ1-6
v_call: TRBV25-1
cdr3_nt: TGTGCCAGCAGTGCGAGCGACAGGTCAAATTCACCCCTCCACTTT
cdr3_aa: CASSASDRSNSPLHF

d_call: .
clone_size: .
j_call: TRBJ1-6
v_call: TRBV28
cdr3_nt: TGTGCCAGCAGTTGGACATTTTCACCCCTCCACTTT
cdr3_aa: CASSWTFSPLHF

d_call: .
clone_size: .
j_call: TRBJ2-7
v_call: TRBV7-2
cdr3_nt: TGTGCCAGCAGCGGCCGTTTCGGTAGCGTCTCCTACGAGCAGTACTTC
cdr3_aa: CASSGRFGSVSYEQYF

d_call: TRBD1
clone_size: .
j_call: TRBJ1-5
v_call: TRBV19
cdr3_nt: TGTGCCAGTACTTATGCGACCAACAGGGGTCAGCCCCAGCATTTT
cdr3_aa: CASTYATNRGQPQHF

d_call: .
clone_size: .
j_call: TRBJ2-5
v_call: TRBV25-1
cdr3_nt: TGTGCCAGCAGCGGGTACCAAGAGACCCAGTACTTC
cdr3_aa: CASSGYQETQYF

d_call: .
clone_size: .
j_call: TRBJ1-1
v_call: TRBV5-6
cdr3_nt: TGTGCCAGCAGCGGGAATTGGGAGGGGACTGAAGCTTTCTTT
cdr3_aa: CASSGNWEGTEAFF

d_call: TRBD1
clone_size: few
j_call: TRBJ2-3
v_call: TRBV28
cdr3_nt: TGTGCCAGCACCGACCCAGGACAGGGGTCTATCGGTACGCAGTATTTT
cdr3_aa: CASTDPGQGSIGTQYF